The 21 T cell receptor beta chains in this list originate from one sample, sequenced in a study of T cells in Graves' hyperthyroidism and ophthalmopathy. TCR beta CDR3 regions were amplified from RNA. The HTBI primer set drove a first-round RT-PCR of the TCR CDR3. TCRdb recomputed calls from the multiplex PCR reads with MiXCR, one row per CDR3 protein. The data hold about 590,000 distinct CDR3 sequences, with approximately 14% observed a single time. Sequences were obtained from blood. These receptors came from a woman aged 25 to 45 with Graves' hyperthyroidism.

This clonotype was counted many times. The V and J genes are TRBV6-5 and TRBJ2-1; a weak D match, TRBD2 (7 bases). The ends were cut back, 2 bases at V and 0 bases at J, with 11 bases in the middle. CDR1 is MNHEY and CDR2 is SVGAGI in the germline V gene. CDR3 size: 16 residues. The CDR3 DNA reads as TGTGCCAGCAGTTACCGGGGGGCCAGCTCCTACAATGAGCAGTTCTTC. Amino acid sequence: CASSYRGASSYNEQFF.

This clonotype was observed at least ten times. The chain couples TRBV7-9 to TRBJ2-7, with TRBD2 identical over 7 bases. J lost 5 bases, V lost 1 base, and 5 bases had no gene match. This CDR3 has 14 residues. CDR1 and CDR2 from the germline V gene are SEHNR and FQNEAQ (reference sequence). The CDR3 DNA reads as TGTGCCAGCAGCTTAGTAGGCGGGAGCGACGAGCAGTACTTC. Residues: CASSLVGGSDEQYF.

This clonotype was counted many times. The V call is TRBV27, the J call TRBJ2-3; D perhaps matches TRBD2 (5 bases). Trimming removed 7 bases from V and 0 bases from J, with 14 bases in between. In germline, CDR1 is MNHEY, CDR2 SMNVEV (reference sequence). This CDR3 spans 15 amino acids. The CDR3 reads CASKLSGASTDTQYF. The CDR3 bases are TGTGCCAGCAAATTAAGCGGAGCTAGCACAGATACGCAGTATTTT.

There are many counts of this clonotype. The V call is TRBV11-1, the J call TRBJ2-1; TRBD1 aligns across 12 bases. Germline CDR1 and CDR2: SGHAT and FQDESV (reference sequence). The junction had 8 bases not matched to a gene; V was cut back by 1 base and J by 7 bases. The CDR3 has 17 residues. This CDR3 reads CASSLGAGQGARNEQFF. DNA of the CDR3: TGTGCCAGCAGCTTAGGAGCGGGACAGGGGGCTCGGAATGAGCAGTTCTTC.

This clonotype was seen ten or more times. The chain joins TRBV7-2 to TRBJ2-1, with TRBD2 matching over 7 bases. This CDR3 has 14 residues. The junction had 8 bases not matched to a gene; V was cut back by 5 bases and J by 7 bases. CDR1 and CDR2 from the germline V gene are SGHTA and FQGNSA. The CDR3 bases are TGTGCCAGCAGCGCCACTAGCGCCGGGAATGAGCAGTTCTTC. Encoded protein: CASSATSAGNEQFF.

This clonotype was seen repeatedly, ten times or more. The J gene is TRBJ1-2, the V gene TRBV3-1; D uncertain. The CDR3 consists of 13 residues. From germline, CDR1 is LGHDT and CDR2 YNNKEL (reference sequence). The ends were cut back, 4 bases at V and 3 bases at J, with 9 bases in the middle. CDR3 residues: CASSLNRDYGYTF. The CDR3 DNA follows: TGTGCCAGCAGCCTAAATAGGGACTATGGCTACACCTTC.

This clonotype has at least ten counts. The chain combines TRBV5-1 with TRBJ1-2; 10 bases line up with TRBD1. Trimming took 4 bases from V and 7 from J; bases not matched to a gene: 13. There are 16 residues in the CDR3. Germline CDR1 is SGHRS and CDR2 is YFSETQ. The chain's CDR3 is CASSPNSIDRGLGYTF. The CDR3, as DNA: TGCGCCAGCAGCCCGAACTCAATTGACAGGGGGCTTGGCTACACCTTC. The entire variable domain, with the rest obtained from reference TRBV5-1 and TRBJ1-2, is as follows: KAGVTQTPRYLIKTRGQQVTLSCSPISGHRSVSWYQQTPGQGLQFLFEYFSETQRNKGNFPGRFSGRQFSNSRSEMNVSTLELGDSALYLCASSPNSIDRGLGYTFGSGTRLTVV.

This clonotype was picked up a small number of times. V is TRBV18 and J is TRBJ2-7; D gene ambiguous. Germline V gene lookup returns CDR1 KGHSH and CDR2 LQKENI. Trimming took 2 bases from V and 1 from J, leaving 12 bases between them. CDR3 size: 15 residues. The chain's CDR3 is CASSPGMGSSYEQYF. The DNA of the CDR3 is TGTGCCAGCTCACCAGGGATGGGGTCATCCTACGAGCAGTACTTC.

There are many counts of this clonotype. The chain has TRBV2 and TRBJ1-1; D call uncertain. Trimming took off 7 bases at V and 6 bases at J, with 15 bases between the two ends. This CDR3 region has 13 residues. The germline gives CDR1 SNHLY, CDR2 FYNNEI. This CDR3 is CASTSSPNSEAFF. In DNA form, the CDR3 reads TGTGCCAGCACCTCGAGTCCCAATTCTGAAGCTTTCTTT.

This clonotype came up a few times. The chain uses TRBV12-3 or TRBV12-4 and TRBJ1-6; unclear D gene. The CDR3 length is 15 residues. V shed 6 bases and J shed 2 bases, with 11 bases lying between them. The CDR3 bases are TGTGCCAGCAGGGAAGCCGGGCCCTATAATTCACCCCTCCACTTT. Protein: CASREAGPYNSPLHF.

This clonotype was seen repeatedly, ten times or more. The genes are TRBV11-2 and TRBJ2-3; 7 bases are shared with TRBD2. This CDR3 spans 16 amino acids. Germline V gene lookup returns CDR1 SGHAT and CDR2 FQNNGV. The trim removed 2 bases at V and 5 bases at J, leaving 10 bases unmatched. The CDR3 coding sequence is TGTGCCAGCAGCTTATTCGAGGGAGGGTGGAGAGATACGCAGTATTTT. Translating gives CASSLFEGGWRDTQYF. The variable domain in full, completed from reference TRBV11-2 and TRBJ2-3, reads EAGVAQSPRYKIIEKRQSVAFWCNPISGHATLYWYQQILGQGPKLLIQFQNNGVVDDSQLPKDRFSAERLKGVDSTLKIQPAKLEDSAVYLCASSLFEGGWRDTQYFGPGTRLTVL.

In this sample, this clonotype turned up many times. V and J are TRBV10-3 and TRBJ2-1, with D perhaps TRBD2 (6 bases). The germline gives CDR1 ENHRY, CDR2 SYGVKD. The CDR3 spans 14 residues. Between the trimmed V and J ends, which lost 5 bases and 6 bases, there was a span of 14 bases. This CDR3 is CAISPKTSRNEQFF. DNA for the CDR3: TGTGCCATCAGTCCAAAAACTAGCCGCAATGAGCAGTTCTTC.

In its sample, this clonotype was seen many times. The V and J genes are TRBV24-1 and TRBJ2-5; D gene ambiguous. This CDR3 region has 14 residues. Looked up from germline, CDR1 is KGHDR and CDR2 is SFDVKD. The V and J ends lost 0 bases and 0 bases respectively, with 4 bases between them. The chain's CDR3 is CATSDLPDQETQYF. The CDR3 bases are TGTGCCACCAGTGATTTGCCTGACCAAGAGACCCAGTACTTC.

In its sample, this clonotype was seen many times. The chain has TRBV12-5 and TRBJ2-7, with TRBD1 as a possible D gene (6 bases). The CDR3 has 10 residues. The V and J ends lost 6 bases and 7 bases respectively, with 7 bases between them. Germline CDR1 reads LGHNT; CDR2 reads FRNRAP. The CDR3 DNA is TGTGCTAGTGGGCAGGGGGAGCAGTACTTC. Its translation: CASGQGEQYF.

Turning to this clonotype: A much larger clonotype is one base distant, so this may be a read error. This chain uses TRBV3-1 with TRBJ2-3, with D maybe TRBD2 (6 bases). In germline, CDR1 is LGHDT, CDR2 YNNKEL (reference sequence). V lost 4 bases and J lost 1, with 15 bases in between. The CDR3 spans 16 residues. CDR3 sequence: CASSPVGGLGTDTQYF. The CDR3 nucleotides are TGTGCCAGCAGCCCCGTCGGGGGTCTGGGCACAGATACGCAGTATTTT.

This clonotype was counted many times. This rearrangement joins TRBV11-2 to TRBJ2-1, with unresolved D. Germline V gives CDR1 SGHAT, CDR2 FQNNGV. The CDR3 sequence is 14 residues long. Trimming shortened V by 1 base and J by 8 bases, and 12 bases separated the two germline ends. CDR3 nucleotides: TGTGCCAGCAGCTTAGTACCCTCATCGGATGAGCAGTTCTTC. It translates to CASSLVPSSDEQFF.

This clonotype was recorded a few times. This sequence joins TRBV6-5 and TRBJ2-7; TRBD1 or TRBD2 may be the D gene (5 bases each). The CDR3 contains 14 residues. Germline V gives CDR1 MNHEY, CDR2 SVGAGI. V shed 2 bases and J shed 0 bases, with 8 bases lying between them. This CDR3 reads CASSYGTASYEQYF. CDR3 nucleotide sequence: TGTGCCAGCAGTTACGGGACGGCCTCCTACGAGCAGTACTTC.

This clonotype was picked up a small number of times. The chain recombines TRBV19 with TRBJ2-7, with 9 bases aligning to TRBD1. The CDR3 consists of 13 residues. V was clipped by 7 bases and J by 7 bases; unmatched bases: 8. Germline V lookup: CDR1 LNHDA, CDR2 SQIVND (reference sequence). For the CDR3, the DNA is TGTGCCAGTAAGGGACAGGGAACGGGAGAGCAGTACTTC. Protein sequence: CASKGQGTGEQYF.

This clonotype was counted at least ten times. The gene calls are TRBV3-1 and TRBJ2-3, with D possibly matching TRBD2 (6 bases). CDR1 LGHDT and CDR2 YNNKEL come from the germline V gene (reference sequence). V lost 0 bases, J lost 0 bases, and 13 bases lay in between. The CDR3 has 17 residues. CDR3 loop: CASSQEVGGVSTDTQYF. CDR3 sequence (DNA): TGTGCCAGCAGCCAAGAAGTAGGCGGGGTAAGCACAGATACGCAGTATTTT.

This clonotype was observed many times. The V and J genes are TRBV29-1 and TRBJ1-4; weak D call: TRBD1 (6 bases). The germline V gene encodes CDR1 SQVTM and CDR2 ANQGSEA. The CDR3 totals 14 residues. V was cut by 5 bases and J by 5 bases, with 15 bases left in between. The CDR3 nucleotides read TGCAGCGTTCTGGTGGGGGCAGAGAATGAAAAACTGTTTTTT. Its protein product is CSVLVGAENEKLFF.

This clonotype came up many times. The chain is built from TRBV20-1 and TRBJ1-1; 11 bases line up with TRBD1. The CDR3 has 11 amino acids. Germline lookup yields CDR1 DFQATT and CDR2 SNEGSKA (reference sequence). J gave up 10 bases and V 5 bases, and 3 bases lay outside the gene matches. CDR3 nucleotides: TGCAGTGCTTTGGACAGGGGGCTAGCTTTCTTT. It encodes CSALDRGLAFF.